Listed here are 27 T cell receptor beta chains from one sample, sequenced in a study of Ad26.COV2.S vaccination and SARS-CoV-2 variants (dated by TCRdb to the early 2020s). Library construction relied on the immunoSEQ multiplex PCR assay. TCRdb took this table from immuneACCESS and kept in-frame rearrangements with V and J called. Such tables lack part of the clones; where checked against another copy, unresolved V genes explain under half of the gap, and the rest is unexplained. For this sample the table gives about 350,000 clones, of which approximately 90% were detected only once. Approximately 5% of the sample belongs to the ten largest clones. The treatment or condition label of this sample denotes: roughly 19 received Ad26.COV2.S at low or high dose, single or two shots; roughly five received placebo; per-sample allocation not given. Repertoires of vaccine and placebo recipients were sequenced from samples taken on day 63 after the first injection.

Sequenced here: peripheral blood, sampled in a trial of Ad26.COV2.S vaccine versus placebo. The source of these receptors is a person aged 18-60 years who received the Ad26.COV2.S COVID-19 vaccine or a placebo.

The V and J genes are TRBV10-3 and TRBJ2-5, with 11 bases lining up with TRBD2. The CDR3 consists of 18 residues. After removal of 2 bases from V and 4 bases from J, the junction contained 12 bases not matched to a gene. Germline CDR1 reads ENHRY; CDR2 reads SYGVKD. The CDR3 DNA reads TGTGCCATCAGTGAGGCCCTAGCGGGAGGCCCCGGGGGAGAGACCCAGTACTTC. This translates into CAISEALAGGPGGETQYF.

This clone was counted at least ten times. The CDR3: CASSETGFLGQPQHF. CDR3 nucleotides: TGTGCCAGCAGTGAAACGGGATTTCTTGGTCAGCCCCAGCATTTT. V gene TRBV2 combines with J gene TRBJ1-5; no firm D call. CDR1 is SNHLY and CDR2 is FYNNEI in the germline V gene. Trimming removed 2 bases at V and 6 bases at J, with 14 bases between. CDR3 length equals 15 residues.

This chain uses TRBV6-1 with TRBJ2-7; 8 nucleotides agree with TRBD2. The CDR3 totals 16 residues. Germline CDR1 reads MNHNS; CDR2 reads SASEGT. V was pared by 3 bases and J by 0 bases, with 7 bases of the junction left unmatched. The CDR3 reads CASSDNPTSGSYEQYF. The DNA for the CDR3 is TGTGCCAGCAGTGATAATCCCACTAGCGGCTCCTACGAGCAGTACTTC.

The chain couples TRBV5-6 to TRBJ1-5; TRBD1 might be the D (5 bases). Trimming stripped 2 bases from V and 4 bases from J, with 10 bases between. Germline loops: CDR1 SGHDT, CDR2 YYEEEE. This CDR3 spans 14 amino acids. The CDR3 region has the DNA TGTGCCAGCAGCTTCGGGCAGGGAAATCAGCCCCAGCATTTT. Protein sequence: CASSFGQGNQPQHF.

This clone has more than one count but fewer than ten. The chain carries TRBV6-6 and TRBJ2-2; D is undetermined. The ends were cut back, 7 bases at V and 4 bases at J, with 13 bases in the middle. The CDR3 is 14 residues long. Per germline, CDR1 MNHNY and CDR2 SVGAGI (reference sequence). CDR3 bases: TGTGCCAGCACCGACCAGCTGGTCACCGGGGAGCTGTTTTTT. Translating it yields CASTDQLVTGELFF.

The J gene is TRBJ2-3, the V gene TRBV2; 10 bases fit TRBD1. CDR1 SNHLY and CDR2 FYNNEI come from the germline V gene. The junction had 4 bases not matched to a gene; V was cut back by 7 bases and J by 3 bases. The CDR3 totals 14 residues. The CDR3 nucleotides are TGTGCCAGCAAGGCGGACAGGGGGACAGATACGCAGTATTTT. Translated, it gives CASKADRGTDTQYF.

V and J are TRBV9 and TRBJ2-5, with 9 bases fitting TRBD1. CDR1 SGDLS and CDR2 YYNGEE come from the germline V gene. J was trimmed by 5 bases and V by 3 bases; bases with no gene match: 8. The CDR3 is 15 amino acids. The chain's CDR3 is CASSAGTGGSETQYF. For the CDR3, the DNA is TGTGCCAGCAGCGCTGGAACAGGGGGCTCGGAGACCCAGTACTTC.

The count of this clone is one. The rearrangement joins TRBV5-1 to TRBJ2-7, with no clear D. This CDR3 has 12 amino acids. The V gene's germline CDR1 is SGHRS and CDR2 YFSETQ. Trimming stripped 1 base from V and 3 bases from J, with 5 bases between. The CDR3 loop reads CASSLNRYEQYF. The CDR3 DNA is TGCGCCAGCAGCTTGAACCGCTACGAGCAGTACTTC. Full variable domain (remainder filled in from reference TRBV5-1 and TRBJ2-7): KAGVTQTPRYLIKTRGQQVTLSCSPISGHRSVSWYQQTPGQGLQFLFEYFSETQRNKGNFPGRFSGRQFSNSRSEMNVSTLELGDSALYLCASSLNRYEQYFGPGTRLTVT.

V gene TRBV28 combines with J gene TRBJ1-3; 8 positions agree with TRBD1. Germline V gene data show CDR1 as MDHEN and CDR2 as SYDVKM. The length of the CDR3 is 14 residues. After removal of 6 bases from V and 1 base from J, the junction contained 2 bases not matched to a gene. CDR3 protein: CASRTGGSGNTIYF. The CDR3, as DNA: TGTGCCAGCAGAACAGGGGGGTCTGGAAACACCATATATTTT.

The chain couples TRBV9 to TRBJ2-6; D is unclear. CDR1 is SGDLS and CDR2 is YYNGEE in the germline V gene. The CDR3 is made up of 20 amino acids. The V end lost 0 bases, the J end lost 1 base, and 20 bases lay between the germline ends. CDR3 loop: CASSVALGELDVSGANVLTF. DNA of the CDR3: TGTGCCAGCAGCGTAGCCCTTGGTGAGTTGGATGTGTCTGGGGCCAACGTCCTGACTTTC.

This chain uses TRBV28 with TRBJ1-2; D is undetermined. V was trimmed by 5 bases and J by 4 bases, leaving 11 bases between them. CDR3 length equals 13 residues. Looked up from germline, CDR1 is MDHEN and CDR2 is SYDVKM. The CDR3 reads CASSSGSGYGYTF. The CDR3 DNA reads as TGTGCCAGCAGTAGCGGGAGCGGCTATGGCTACACCTTC.

The CDR3 sequence is CASSTDRYTEAFF. In DNA, the CDR3 is TGTGCCAGCAGTACAGACAGGTACACTGAAGCTTTCTTT. This chain links TRBV6-5 with TRBJ1-1; tentatively, D is TRBD1 (6 bases). This CDR3 is built from 13 residues. The V gene lost 5 bases and the J gene lost 3 bases, with 10 bases spanning the gap. From germline, CDR1 is MNHEY and CDR2 SVGAGI.

The rearrangement links TRBV6-5 to TRBJ1-1; D gene unclear. Germline loops: CDR1 MNHEY, CDR2 SVGAGI. Deletions cut 6 bases from V and 0 bases from J, with 8 bases between. The CDR3 is 13 amino acids. The CDR3 region is CASSLWMNTEAFF. The CDR3 bases are TGTGCCAGCAGCCTTTGGATGAACACTGAAGCTTTCTTT.

This clone appeared once. This chain joins TRBV9 and TRBJ2-1; TRBD2 matches 14 bases. V lost 3 bases to trimming and J lost 3 bases; unmatched junction nucleotides: 11. This CDR3 is built from 19 residues. The germline V gene encodes CDR1 SGDLS and CDR2 YYNGEE. In DNA, the CDR3 is TGTGCCAGCAGCGCCTTCGGGACTAGCGGGAGAGAGGACTACAATGAGCAGTTCTTC. Translated: CASSAFGTSGREDYNEQFF.

This clone was seen more than once but under ten times. V gene TRBV7-8 combines with J gene TRBJ2-1; possible D gene TRBD1, 6 bases. CDR3 length: 17 residues. Per germline, CDR1 SGHVS and CDR2 FQNEAQ. With 5 bases removed from V and 5 bases from J, the gap between germline ends came to 22 bases. The CDR3 sequence: CASSPADWGLKDNEQFF. The CDR3 DNA reads TGTGCCAGCAGCCCCGCCGATTGGGGGCTTAAGGACAATGAGCAGTTCTTC.

The CDR3 DNA follows: TGTGCCAGCAGTTACTCCTCGAGAAGTTATAGGAACTATGGCTACACCTTC. It yields the protein CASSYSSRSYRNYGYTF. The chain joins TRBV6-2 or TRBV6-3 to TRBJ1-2, with D unresolved. Germline V gives CDR1 MNHEY, CDR2 SVGEGT. V was clipped by 0 bases and J by 2 bases, with 16 bases between them. The CDR3 covers 17 residues.

V gene TRBV6-6 combines with J gene TRBJ2-3, with D unresolved. The CDR3 has 14 amino acids. Germline V gives CDR1 MNHNY, CDR2 SVGAGI (reference sequence). The ends were cut back, 2 bases at V and 0 bases at J, with 6 bases in the middle. The CDR3 protein is CASSYLDSTDTQYF. CDR3 in DNA: TGTGCCAGCAGTTACCTAGACAGCACAGATACGCAGTATTTT.

This clone was observed a handful of times. The chain combines TRBV10-3 with TRBJ2-7; D could derive from TRBD1 or TRBD2 (6 bases each). Trimming removed 5 bases from V and 1 base from J, with 15 bases in between. Germline assignment: CDR1 ENHRY and CDR2 SYGVKD. CDR3 length equals 15 residues. The CDR3 sequence: CAISQRGDGSYEQYF. CDR3 in DNA: TGTGCCATCAGTCAAAGGGGGGACGGATCCTACGAGCAGTACTTC.

The genes are TRBV5-1 and TRBJ1-3, with a weak D call TRBD1 (6 bases). Germline V gene data show CDR1 as SGHRS and CDR2 as YFSETQ. V was trimmed by 6 bases and J by 0 bases, leaving 16 bases between them. The CDR3 extends over 16 amino acids. CDR3 region: CASTTGQTGSGNTIYF. CDR3 nucleotide sequence: TGCGCCAGCACGACTGGACAGACCGGCTCTGGAAACACCATATATTTT.

J is TRBJ1-1 and V is TRBV25-1; D call uncertain. V was clipped by 4 bases and J by 1 base, with 10 bases between them. The CDR3 sequence is 14 residues long. Germline CDR1 reads MGHDK; CDR2 reads SYGVNS. The CDR3 here is CASSVGDTNTEAFF. The CDR3 nucleotides are TGTGCCAGCAGTGTTGGAGACACGAACACTGAAGCTTTCTTT.

The J gene is TRBJ1-5, the V gene TRBV19; D might be TRBD1 (5 bases). The V end lost 7 bases, the J end lost 1 base, and 14 bases lay between the germline ends. The CDR3 runs 15 residues. Looked up from germline, CDR1 is LNHDA and CDR2 is SQIVND (reference sequence). In nucleotides, the CDR3 is TGTGCCAGTACCGTGGCCGGGGACAGCAATCAGCCCCAGCATTTT. This encodes CASTVAGDSNQPQHF. The variable domain in full, completed from reference TRBV19 and TRBJ1-5, reads DGGITQSPKYLFRKEGQNVTLSCEQNLNHDAMYWYRQDPGQGLRLIYYSQIVNDFQKGDIAEGYSVSREKKESFPLTVTSAQKNPTAFYLCASTVAGDSNQPQHFGDGTRLSIL.

CDR3 DNA: TGTGCCAGCAGCTTGGTACCAACTAGCGGGAGTGGGTACAATGAGCAGTTCTTC. The encoded protein is CASSLVPTSGSGYNEQFF. V gene TRBV5-4 combines with J gene TRBJ2-1; 11 bases are shared with TRBD2. After removal of 0 bases from V and 4 bases from J, the junction contained 9 bases not matched to a gene. Germline loops: CDR1 SGHNT, CDR2 YYREEE (reference sequence). This CDR3 is built from 18 residues. The full variable domain, completed using reference TRBV5-4 and TRBJ2-1, is ETGVTQSPTHLIKTRGQQVTLRCSSQSGHNTVSWYQQALGQGPQFIFQYYREEENGRGNFPPRFSGLQFPNYSSELNVNALELDDSALYLCASSLVPTSGSGYNEQFFGPGTRLTVL.

This clone came up a few times. The CDR3 protein is CASEELLLYQPQHF. CDR3 nucleotide sequence: TGTGCCAGCGAAGAACTCCTATTATATCAGCCCCAGCATTTT. The V gene is TRBV28, the J gene TRBJ1-5; no firm D call. CDR1 MDHEN and CDR2 SYDVKM come from the germline V gene. V was pared by 8 bases and J by 5 bases, with 16 bases between. The CDR3 runs 14 residues.

The chain uses TRBV27 and TRBJ2-5; TRBD1 aligns across 9 bases. The V segment lost 5 bases and the J segment 1 base; nucleotides outside the gene matches: 14. CDR3 size: 18 residues. Per germline, CDR1 MNHEY and CDR2 SMNVEV (reference sequence). For the CDR3, the DNA is TGTGCCAGCAGTGCCCGGACAGGGGCCGCCGGGATCCAAGAGACCCAGTACTTC. The encoded protein is CASSARTGAAGIQETQYF.

CDR3 in amino acids: CASSSGTAQLNQPQHF. CDR3 DNA sequence: TGTGCCAGCAGCTCCGGGACAGCGCAACTCAATCAGCCCCAGCATTTT. The V and J genes are TRBV7-8 and TRBJ1-5; 7 bases map to TRBD1. Germline CDR1 and CDR2: SGHVS and FQNEAQ. This CDR3 spans 16 amino acids. The junction had 9 bases not matched to a gene; V was cut back by 4 bases and J by 3 bases.

V usage is TRBV6-5 and J usage is TRBJ1-6; 9 nucleotides line up with TRBD1. V lost 0 bases and J lost 6; bases outside the gene matches: 0. The CDR3 covers 15 residues. Germline lookup yields CDR1 MNHEY and CDR2 SVGAGI. The DNA of the CDR3 is TGTGCCAGCAGTTACTCGGGACAGGGTAATTCACCCCTCCACTTT. Amino acid sequence: CASSYSGQGNSPLHF.

The CDR3 region is CASSLGTGTEAFF. DNA for the CDR3: TGCGCCAGCAGCTTGGGGACGGGTACTGAAGCTTTCTTT. The V call is TRBV5-1, the J call TRBJ1-1; D remains ambiguous. V shed 0 bases and J shed 5 bases, with 8 bases lying between them. This CDR3 is built from 13 residues. In germline, CDR1 is SGHRS, CDR2 YFSETQ.